This T cell receptor beta chain was captured by sequencing in a study of CD8 T cells in Susac syndrome. Study observations and caveats: Maximal CD8+ clonal expansion in Susac was observed within TEMRA cells and among active patients.

Trimming took 5 bases from V and 8 from J, leaving 22 bases between them. This CDR3 is 16 amino acids long. Germline V lookup: CDR1 SGHVS, CDR2 FQNEAQ. From blood CD8+ and CD4+ T cells, the TCR beta chain was sequenced. Turning to this clonotype: Its antigen is undetermined.

cDNA came from about 0.5 to 1 ug RNA primed by random hexamers. The authors amplified TCR beta CDR3 across 54 Vbeta and 13 Jbeta using immunoSEQ multiplex PCR. TCRdb re-called the immunoSEQ multiplex PCR reads with MiXCR, one entry per CDR3 protein. The data contain about 130,000 distinct CDR3 sequences, 85% to 95% of them seen just once; the ten biggest clones take up under 0.2%. This chain links TRBV7-8 with TRBJ2-1, with a tentative D call TRBD1 (5 bases). The clonotype comes from a human donor with Susac syndrome. Material: CD8+ T cells from PBMCs. The CDR3 DNA follows: TGTGCCAGCAGCATAGACGGCGACAGCCCCAGTGATGAGCAGTTCTTC. Protein sequence: CASSIDGDSPSDEQFF.